Each of the 10 T cell receptor beta chains below was sequenced from the same sample in a study of T-cell reconstitution after alpha-beta-depleted transplantation in children. This sample's TCRbeta library carried unique molecular identifier barcodes. One entry per CDR3 protein, called by TCRdb with MiXCR from the PCR reads. The sample lists some 640,000 distinct CDR3 sequences; 15% to 20% were seen once. The source was PBMCs from the stem cell graft donor, collected from the stem cell graft. The receptors were sampled from a human donor who donated a stem cell graft to a child with acute myeloid leukemia.

As DNA, the CDR3 is TGTGCCAGCAGTTACTCGCGGCGGGGTATGGTTGGGAACACCGGGGAGCTGTTTTTT. Translated, it gives CASSYSRRGMVGNTGELFF. The genes are TRBV6-5 and TRBJ2-2, with D possibly TRBD2 on 6 matching bases. V was shortened by 0 bases and J by 1 base, with 18 bases between the two germline ends. Germline-derived CDR1 and CDR2 are MNHEY and SVGAGI. The CDR3 is 19 residues long.

The rearrangement joins TRBV5-5 to TRBJ2-3; no reliable D call. V was clipped by 1 base and J by 2 bases, with 8 bases between them. Germline V gives CDR1 SGHKS, CDR2 YYEKEE (reference sequence). There are 14 residues in the CDR3. CDR3 protein: CASSLRDLTDTQYF. CDR3 DNA: TGTGCCAGCAGCTTGAGGGATCTCACAGATACGCAGTATTTT.

This chain links TRBV12-3 or TRBV12-4 with TRBJ1-5; 7 positions match TRBD1. The CDR3 is 14 amino acids. The trim removed 3 bases at V and 5 bases at J, leaving 4 bases unmatched. The CDR3, as DNA: TGTGCCAGCAGTTTCTCCACAGGGGATCAGCCCCAGCATTTT. Its translation: CASSFSTGDQPQHF.

About this clonotype itself: This may come from a read error, since a much larger clone is one base off. J is TRBJ2-5 and V is TRBV24-1, with D unresolved. This CDR3 is built from 16 residues. Germline V CDR1 and CDR2: KGHDR, SFDVKD. The CDR3 DNA follows: TGTGCCACCAGTGATCCCTTTGACAAGTACCAAGAGCCCCAGTACTTC. Residues: CATSDPFDKYQEPQYF.

The chain uses TRBV7-9 and TRBJ2-5, with 8 bases identical to TRBD1. J lost 3 bases, V lost 4 bases, and 10 bases had no gene match. The CDR3 has 16 residues. CDR1 is SEHNR and CDR2 is FQNEAQ in the germline V gene (reference sequence). CDR3 in amino acids: CASSSSEGQAKETQYF. In nucleotides, the CDR3 is TGTGCCAGCAGCTCATCAGAGGGACAGGCCAAAGAGACCCAGTACTTC. Variable domain in full (rest from reference TRBV7-9 and TRBJ2-5): DTGVSQNPRHKITKRGQNVTFRCDPISEHNRLYWYRQTLGQGPEFLTYFQNEAQLEKSRLLSDRFSAERPKGSFSTLEIQRTEQGDSAMYLCASSSSEGQAKETQYFGPGTRLLVL.

A few counts support this clonotype. The genes are TRBV7-2 and TRBJ2-1; 7 bases line up with TRBD1. The length of the CDR3 is 15 residues. J was trimmed by 5 bases and V by 2 bases; bases with no gene match: 6. The germline V gene has CDR1 SGHTA and CDR2 FQGNSA. In nucleotides, the CDR3 is TGTGCCAGCAGCTTATTCAGGGGGAGTGACAATGAGCAGTTCTTC. The encoded protein is CASSLFRGSDNEQFF.

Details on this clonotype: A read error may explain this, as a much larger clone is one base away. The chain carries TRBV15 and TRBJ2-2; the match to TRBD1 covers 8 bases. V trimming: 8 bases; J trimming: 2 bases; junction bases outside the gene matches: 4. Germline loops: CDR1 LNHNV, CDR2 YYDKDF (reference sequence). The length of the CDR3 is 14 residues. In nucleotides, the CDR3 is TGTGCCACCTTGGACAGGGCAAACACCGGGGAGCTGTTTTTT. This gives the protein CATLDRANTGELFF.

This clonotype came up a few times. The chain uses TRBV7-9 and TRBJ2-2, with D possibly matching TRBD1 (6 bases). The germline V and J ends were trimmed by 5 bases and 7 bases, with 8 bases remaining between them. This CDR3 spans 12 amino acids. The germline V gene has CDR1 SEHNR and CDR2 FQNEAQ (reference sequence). CDR3 region: CASSRTDGELFF. Written as DNA, the CDR3 is TGTGCCAGCAGCAGGACAGACGGGGAGCTGTTTTTT.

This clonotype was counted ten times or more. The chain has TRBV20-1 and TRBJ2-7; D is possibly TRBD1 (5 bases). Deletions cut 0 bases from V and 4 bases from J, with 10 bases between. Germline V lookup: CDR1 DFQATT, CDR2 SNEGSKA (reference sequence). This CDR3 is built from 13 residues. The CDR3 region is CSARDRTTYEQYV. CDR3 DNA: TGCAGTGCTAGAGATAGGACAACGTACGAGCAGTACGTC.

This clonotype appeared a few times. The CDR3 DNA is TGTGCCAGCAGCCCCGGATTCAAAGACTACGAGCAGTACTTC. The encoded protein is CASSPGFKDYEQYF. The gene calls are TRBV5-6 and TRBJ2-7; D remains ambiguous. Between the trimmed V and J ends, which lost 4 bases and 3 bases, there was a span of 14 bases. CDR3 length: 14 residues. CDR1 SGHDT and CDR2 YYEEEE come from the germline V gene.